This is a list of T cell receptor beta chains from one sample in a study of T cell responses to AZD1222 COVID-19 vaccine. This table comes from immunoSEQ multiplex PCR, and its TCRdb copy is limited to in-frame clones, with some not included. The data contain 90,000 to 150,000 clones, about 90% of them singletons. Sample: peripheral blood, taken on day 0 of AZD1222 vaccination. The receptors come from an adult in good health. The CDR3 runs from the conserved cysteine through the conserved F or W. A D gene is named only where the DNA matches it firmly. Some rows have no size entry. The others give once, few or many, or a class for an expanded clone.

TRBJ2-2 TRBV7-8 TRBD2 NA CASSLLPGLAGLNTGELFF TGTGCCAGCAGCTTACTCCCGGGACTAGCGGGATTGAACACCGGGGAGCTGTTTTTT
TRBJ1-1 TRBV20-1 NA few CSARRNTEAFF TGCAGTGCCAGACGGAACACTGAAGCTTTCTTT
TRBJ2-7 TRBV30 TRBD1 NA CAWSRGTGVRDEQYF TGTGCCTGGAGCCGGGGGACAGGGGTTCGGGATGAGCAGTACTTC
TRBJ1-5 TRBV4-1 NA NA CASSPLQGLNQPQHF TGCGCCAGCAGCCCGCTTCAGGGGCTCAATCAGCCCCAGCATTTT
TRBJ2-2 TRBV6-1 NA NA CASSDVRGTGELFF TGTGCCAGCAGTGACGTTCGGGGCACCGGGGAGCTGTTTTTT
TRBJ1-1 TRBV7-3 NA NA CASSSREGGTEAFF TGTGCCAGCAGCTCCCGAGAAGGGGGGACTGAAGCTTTCTTT
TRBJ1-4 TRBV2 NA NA CASSPDWVGEKLFF TGTGCCAGCAGTCCCGATTGGGTGGGTGAAAAACTGTTTTTT
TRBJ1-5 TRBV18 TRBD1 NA CASSLLSGQGNQPQHF TGTGCCAGCTCACTATTGTCGGGACAGGGCAATCAGCCCCAGCATTTT
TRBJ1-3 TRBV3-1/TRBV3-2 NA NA CASSQVNGNTIYF TGTGCCAGCAGCCAAGTCAATGGAAACACCATATATTTT
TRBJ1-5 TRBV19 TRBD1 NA CASSPLRFDRGNQPQHF TGTGCCAGTAGTCCGCTTAGGTTTGACAGGGGCAATCAGCCCCAGCATTTT
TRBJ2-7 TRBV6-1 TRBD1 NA CASSEAFKFDRDLYEQYF TGTGCCAGCAGTGAAGCATTTAAATTTGACAGGGACCTCTACGAGCAGTACTTC
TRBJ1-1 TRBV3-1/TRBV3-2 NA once CASSQRDVKTEAFF TGTGCCAGCAGCCAACGGGACGTCAAAACTGAAGCTTTCTTT
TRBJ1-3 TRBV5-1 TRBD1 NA CASSTDRVGNTIYF TGCGCCAGCAGCACGGACAGGGTGGGAAACACCATATATTTT
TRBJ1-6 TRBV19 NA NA CASSARTGTRNSPLHF TGTGCCAGTAGTGCCCGGACCGGGACAAGAAATTCACCCCTCCACTTT
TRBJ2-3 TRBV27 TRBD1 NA CASMDRLSDTQYF TGTGCCAGCATGGACAGGCTATCAGATACGCAGTATTTT
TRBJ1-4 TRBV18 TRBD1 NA CASSWDRGEKLFF TGTGCCAGCTCATGGGACAGGGGCGAAAAACTGTTTTTT
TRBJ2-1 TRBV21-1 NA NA CASSKDGTSFPSEQFF TGTGCCAGCAGCAAGGACGGGACTAGCTTCCCAAGTGAGCAGTTCTTC
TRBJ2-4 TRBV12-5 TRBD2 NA CASGSTSGGDIQYF TGTGCTAGTGGTTCTACTAGCGGGGGTGACATTCAGTACTTC
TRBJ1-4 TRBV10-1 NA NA CASTLWAGATNEKLFF TGCGCCAGCACTCTTTGGGCAGGCGCAACTAATGAAAAACTGTTTTTT
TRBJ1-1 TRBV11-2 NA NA CASSGNQKRTEAFF TGTGCCAGCAGCGGGAACCAAAAACGAACTGAAGCTTTCTTT
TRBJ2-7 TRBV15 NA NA CATSRDTGYEQYF TGTGCCACCAGCAGAGATACGGGGTACGAGCAGTACTTC
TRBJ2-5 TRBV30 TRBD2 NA CAGGTSGRLQETQYF TGTGCCGGGGGGACTAGCGGGAGGCTACAAGAGACCCAGTACTTC
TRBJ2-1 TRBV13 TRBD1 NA CASSLALGRGTNEQFF TGTGCCAGCAGCTTAGCCCTGGGCAGGGGGACCAATGAGCAGTTCTTC
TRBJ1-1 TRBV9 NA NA CASSVEAGRGTEAFF TGTGCCAGCAGCGTAGAGGCAGGGCGGGGGACTGAAGCTTTCTTT
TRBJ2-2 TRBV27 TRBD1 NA CASSPGTVRGTGELFF TGTGCCAGCAGTCCAGGGACAGTAAGGGGCACCGGGGAGCTGTTTTTT
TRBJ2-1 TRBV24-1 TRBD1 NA CATSDPGQGVGEQFF TGTGCCACCAGTGACCCGGGACAGGGTGTTGGTGAGCAGTTCTTC
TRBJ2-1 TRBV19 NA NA CASSLHEIGINEQFF TGTGCCAGTAGCCTTCATGAGATCGGGATAAATGAGCAGTTCTTC
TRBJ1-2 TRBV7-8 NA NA CASSSARDYGYTF TGTGCCAGCAGCTCCGCCCGTGACTATGGCTACACCTTC
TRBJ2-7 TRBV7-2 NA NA CASALRSGDYEQYF TGTGCCAGCGCTCTCCGGTCAGGGGACTACGAGCAGTACTTC
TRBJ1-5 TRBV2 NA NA CASSEEQDQPQHF TGTGCCAGCAGTGAAGAACAGGACCAGCCCCAGCATTTT
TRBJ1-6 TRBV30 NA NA CAWRMQGDSPLHF TGTGCCTGGAGGATGCAGGGAGATTCACCCCTCCACTTT
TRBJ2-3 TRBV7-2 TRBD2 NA CASSLAPGLAGGTQYF TGTGCCAGCAGCTTAGCCCCGGGACTAGCGGGAGGCACGCAGTATTTT
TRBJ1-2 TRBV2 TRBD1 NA CASSDMGTGNGYTF TGTGCCAGCAGTGATATGGGGACAGGGAATGGCTACACCTTC
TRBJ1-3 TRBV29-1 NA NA CSVEGVLSGNTIYF TGCAGCGTTGAAGGAGTCCTCTCTGGAAACACCATATATTTT
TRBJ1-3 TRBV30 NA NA CAWRRVGKPGNTIYF TGTGCCTGGAGGAGGGTAGGGAAACCTGGAAACACCATATATTTT
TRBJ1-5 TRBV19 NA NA CASTQAHSDSNQPQHF TGTGCCAGTACCCAAGCCCACAGCGATAGCAATCAGCCCCAGCATTTT
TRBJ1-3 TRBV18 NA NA CASSPGQGLGNTIYF TGTGCCAGCTCACCAGGCCAGGGTCTTGGAAACACCATATATTTT
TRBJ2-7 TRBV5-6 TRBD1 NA CASSWGTGDYEQYF TGTGCCAGCAGCTGGGGGACAGGGGACTACGAGCAGTACTTC